Below are 8 T cell receptor beta chains sequenced from a single sample in a study of blood T cells in healthy people across ages. Together with a sample-barcoded 5' primer, a J-beta primer mix was included in a second PCR lasting roughly 6 to 12 cycles. MiXCR, run by TCRdb on the 5' RACE reads, gives a single entry per CDR3 protein. The sample yields over 1,300,000 distinct CDR3 sequences, 45% to 70% seen once. Sample: blood. All receptors come from a man aged 18 to 29 in good health.

The chain couples TRBV6-5 to TRBJ1-1, with no clear D. The germline V gene encodes CDR1 MNHEY and CDR2 SVGAGI. This CDR3 spans 15 amino acids. Between the trimmed V and J ends, which lost 6 bases and 0 bases, there was a span of 14 bases. In nucleotides, the CDR3 is TGTGCCAGCAGCCTCCAGACCAACCTGAACACTGAAGCTTTCTTT. The encoded protein is CASSLQTNLNTEAFF.

This clonotype occurred many times. The V gene is TRBV7-9, the J gene TRBJ2-1; 10 nucleotides agree with TRBD2. Germline lookup yields CDR1 SEHNR and CDR2 FQNEAQ (reference sequence). The length of the CDR3 is 16 residues. Trimming at V came to 2 bases and at J to 0 bases, leaving 1 base not matched to a gene. DNA of the CDR3: TGTGCCAGCAGCTTACCTAGCGGGAGCTCCTACAATGAGCAGTTCTTC. Amino acids: CASSLPSGSSYNEQFF.

A single count supports this clonotype. The genes are TRBV7-6 and TRBJ2-1, with TRBD1 matching over 8 bases. The CDR3 runs 15 residues. V was clipped by 0 bases and J by 7 bases; unmatched bases: 5. Germline V lookup: CDR1 SGHVS, CDR2 FNYEAQ. The CDR3 DNA follows: TGTGCCAGCAGCTTAGCCCCCAGGGGGCTTAATGAGCAGTTCTTC. This gives the protein CASSLAPRGLNEQFF.

The genes are TRBV20-1 and TRBJ1-2; tentative D call: TRBD1 (5 bases). CDR1 and CDR2 from the germline V gene are DFQATT and SNEGSKA (reference sequence). This CDR3 spans 18 amino acids. Trimming shortened V by 5 bases and J by 6 bases, and 31 bases separated the two germline ends. This CDR3 is CSAHALGQVYESVHGYTF. In nucleotides, the CDR3 is TGCAGTGCTCACGCATTGGGGCAGGTTTACGAGAGCGTACATGGCTACACCTTC.

This clonotype has just a few counts. One end of the junction fails to match germline, which may point to a read error. The rearrangement joins TRBV7-2 to TRBJ2-3, with 8 bases that match TRBD2. This CDR3 is built from 13 residues. The germline V gene encodes CDR1 SGHTA and CDR2 FQGNSA. Written as DNA, the CDR3 is TGCGCCAGCAGCTTGGGACTAGGAGATACGCAGTATTTT. Encoded protein: CASSLGLGDTQYF.

J is TRBJ2-7 and V is TRBV20-1; a possible D gene is TRBD2 (8 bases). The CDR3 extends over 17 amino acids. Germline CDR1 is DFQATT and CDR2 is SNEGSKA (reference sequence). V lost 1 base, J lost 7 bases, and 26 bases lay in between. The CDR3 protein is CSARVSWTGRLATEQYF. For the CDR3, the DNA is TGCAGTGCTAGAGTGTCCTGGACAGGCAGACTAGCGACTGAGCAGTACTTC.

The rearrangement uses TRBV4-1 and TRBJ1-5; tentatively, D is TRBD1 (6 bases). Germline V gene sequence: CDR1 MGHRA, CDR2 YSYEKL. The CDR3 is 16 amino acids. The V and J ends lost 1 base and 0 bases respectively, with 10 bases between them. The CDR3 loop is CASSQGAGDSNQPQHF. Here the CDR3 DNA reads TGCGCCAGCAGCCAAGGGGCAGGGGATAGCAATCAGCCCCAGCATTTT.

J is TRBJ2-5 and V is TRBV4-2; D may be TRBD1 (6 bases). The J call is doubtful: the DNA matches TRBJ2-7 better. This CDR3 has 14 amino acids. In germline, CDR1 is LGHNA, CDR2 YNFKEQ. CDR3 in DNA: TGTGCCAGCAGCCAAGCTCGGGCAGGGGCCGAGCAGTACTTC. It translates to CASSQARAGAEQYF.